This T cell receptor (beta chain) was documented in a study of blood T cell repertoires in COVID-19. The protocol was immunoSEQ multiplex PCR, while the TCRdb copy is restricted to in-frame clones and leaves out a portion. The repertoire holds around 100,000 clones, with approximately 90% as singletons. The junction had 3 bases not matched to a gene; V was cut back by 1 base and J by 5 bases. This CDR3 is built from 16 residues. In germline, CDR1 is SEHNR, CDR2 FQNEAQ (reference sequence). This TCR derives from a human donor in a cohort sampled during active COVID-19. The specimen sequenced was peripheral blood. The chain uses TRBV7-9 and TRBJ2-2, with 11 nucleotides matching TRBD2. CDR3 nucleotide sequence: TGTGCCAGCAGCTTAGGACTAGCGGGATTTACCGGGGAGCTGTTTTTT. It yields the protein CASSLGLAGFTGELFF.